This T cell receptor (beta chain) was profiled in a study of blood T cell repertoires in COVID-19. In the authors' methods: Reference gene primer amplification in the assay estimated nucleated cell counts. Method: immunoSEQ multiplex PCR; TCRdb's copy keeps in-frame clones and lacks some. For V, J and clone size, that table is used; D and trimming come from the DNA. The sample yields 220,000 or so clones, around 88% seen once. The sample comprised PBMCs or T cells enriched from blood (not recorded which). The TCR originated in a woman aged 45-59 years with acute COVID-19.

For the CDR3, the DNA is TGTGCCAGCAGCCCGAGCATCAATCAGCCCCAGCATTTT. It yields the protein CASSPSINQPQHF. The chain links TRBV11-2 to TRBJ1-5; D gene uncertain. V was shortened by 5 bases and J by 3 bases, with 8 bases between the two germline ends. The CDR3 has 13 amino acids. Germline-derived CDR1 and CDR2 are SGHAT and FQNNGV. Combining the CDR3 with reference TRBV11-2 and TRBJ1-5 gives the whole variable domain EAGVAQSPRYKIIEKRQSVAFWCNPISGHATLYWYQQILGQGPKLLIQFQNNGVVDDSQLPKDRFSAERLKGVDSTLKIQPAKLEDSAVYLCASSPSINQPQHFGDGTRLSIL.